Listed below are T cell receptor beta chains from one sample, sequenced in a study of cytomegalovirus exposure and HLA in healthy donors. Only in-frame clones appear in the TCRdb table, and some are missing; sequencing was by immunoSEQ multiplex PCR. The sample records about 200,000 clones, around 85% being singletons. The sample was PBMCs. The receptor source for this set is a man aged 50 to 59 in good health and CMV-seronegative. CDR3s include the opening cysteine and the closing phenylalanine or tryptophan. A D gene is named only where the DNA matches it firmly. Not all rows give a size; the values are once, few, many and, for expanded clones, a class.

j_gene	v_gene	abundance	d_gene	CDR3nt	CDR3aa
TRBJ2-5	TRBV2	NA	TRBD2	TGTGCCAGCAGTCGGGGGGGAGGCCAAGAGACCCAGTACTTC	CASSRGGGQETQYF
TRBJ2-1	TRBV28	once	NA	TGTGCCAGCAGTTCTCTAGTGGGTAAGCAGTTCTTC	CASSSLVGKQFF
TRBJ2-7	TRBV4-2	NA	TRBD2	TGTGCCAGCAGCCAGGCCGGGACTAGCGGGATCTACGAGCAGTACTTC	CASSQAGTSGIYEQYF
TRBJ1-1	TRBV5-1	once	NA	TGCGCCAGCAGCTTGGACCGACAGCCGTACACTGAAGCTTTCTTT	CASSLDRQPYTEAFF
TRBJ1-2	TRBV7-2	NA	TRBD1	TGTGCCAGCAGCTTAGTTCAGGGCAGGGGGCAGTATGGCTACACCTTC	CASSLVQGRGQYGYTF
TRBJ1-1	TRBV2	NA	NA	TGTGCCAGCCGCAGGGGTGGTACCACTGAAGCTTTCTTT	CASRRGGTTEAFF
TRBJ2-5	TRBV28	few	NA	TGTGCCAGCAGTGGGGGGAAAGAGACCCAGTACTTC	CASSGGKETQYF
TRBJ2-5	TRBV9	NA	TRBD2	TGTGCCAGCAGCTCGGGGACTAGTCGAGAGACCCAGTACTTC	CASSSGTSRETQYF
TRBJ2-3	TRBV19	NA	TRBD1	TGTGCCAGTAGGGACAGGGGGCTGGATACGCAGTATTTT	CASRDRGLDTQYF
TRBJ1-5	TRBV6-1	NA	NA	TGTGCCAGCAGTGACAGGAACGGGGATCAGCCCCAGCATTTT	CASSDRNGDQPQHF
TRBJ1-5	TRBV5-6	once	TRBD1	TGTGCCAGCAGCTTGGGTGGACAGGCTCTTAATAGCAATCAGCCCCAGCATTTT	CASSLGGQALNSNQPQHF
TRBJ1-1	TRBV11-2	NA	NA	TGTGCCAGCAGCTTAGGGGGGGGCAGAACCAACACTGAAGCTTTCTTT	CASSLGGGRTNTEAFF
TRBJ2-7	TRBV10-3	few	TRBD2	TGTGCCATCACTCCGACTAGCGGGATCTTCTACGAGCAGTACTTC	CAITPTSGIFYEQYF
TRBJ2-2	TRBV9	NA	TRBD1	TGTGCCAGCACGAGGGGGCGGAGGTCCAACACCGGGGAGCTGTTTTTT	CASTRGRRSNTGELFF
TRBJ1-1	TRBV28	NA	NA	TGTGCCAGCAGTTTGCTGGGAGGATCAGGCACTGAAGCTTTCTTT	CASSLLGGSGTEAFF
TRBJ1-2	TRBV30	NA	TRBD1	TGTGCCTGGAGTTACCTGGACAGGGGGGATGGCTACACCTTC	CAWSYLDRGDGYTF
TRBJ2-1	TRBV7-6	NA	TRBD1	TGTGCCAGCAGCTCCTGGACAGGGGGGAATGAGCAGTTCTTC	CASSSWTGGNEQFF
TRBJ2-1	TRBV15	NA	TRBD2	TGTGCCACCAGCACCGATCTAGCGGGAGCCACCAGTGAGCAGTTCTTC	CATSTDLAGATSEQFF
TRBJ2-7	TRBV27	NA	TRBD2	TGTGCCAGCAGCTCCCCCGGGGGAACTAGCGGGAGGGCCTCCGAGCAGTACTTC	CASSSPGGTSGRASEQYF
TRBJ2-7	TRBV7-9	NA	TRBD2	TGTGCCAGCAGCTTGTCGACTAGCGGGAGTTACGAGCAGTACTTC	CASSLSTSGSYEQYF
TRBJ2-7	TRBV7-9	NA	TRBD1	TGTTCCAGCAGCGCTCCGGGACAGGGAATATACGAGCAGTACTTC	CSSSAPGQGIYEQYF
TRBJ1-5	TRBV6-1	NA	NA	TGTGCCAGCAGTGAGGGGCGAAAAAATCAGCCCCAGCATTTT	CASSEGRKNQPQHF
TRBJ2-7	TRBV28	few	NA	TGTGCCAGCAGTCCCCGCTACGAGCAGTACTTC	CASSPRYEQYF
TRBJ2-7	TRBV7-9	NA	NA	TGTGCCAGCAGCCTCGTCTTCTACGAGCAGTACTTC	CASSLVFYEQYF
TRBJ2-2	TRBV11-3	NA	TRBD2	TGTGCCAGCAGCTTAGGCTTCGGGACTAGCGGGAGGGCCGACGGGGAGCTGTTTTTT	CASSLGFGTSGRADGELFF
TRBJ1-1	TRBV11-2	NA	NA	TGTGCCAGCAGCTCTCTGAGGAACACTGAAGCTTTCTTT	CASSSLRNTEAFF